The rows below give T cell receptor beta chains drawn from one sample of a study of T cell repertoires in cytomegalovirus infection. MiXCR was run by TCRdb on the reads, yielding one entry per CDR3 protein. The sample lists 230,000 or so distinct CDR3 sequences; approximately 38% were seen once. These receptors are not linked to any known antigen. The specimen was CD8+ T cells from cultured PBMCs, collected from culture after CMV antigen stimulation. Source of these receptors: a human donor in good health (CMV status not recorded). Some clones in this sample may be carry-over from other donors' samples. CDR3s include the opening cysteine and the closing phenylalanine or tryptophan.

v_call cdr3_aa
TRBV5-5 CASSLDRDHREAQHF
TRBV28 CETGSYRRNEQFF
TRBV20-1 CSARSYATGELFF
TRBV11-2 CASSPWKEPNTEAFF
TRBV28 CASSFSTGGIYGYTF
TRBV2 CASSEARYEKLFF
TRBV7-8 CASTWADRVDYEQYF
TRBV6-1 CASSPYLGQHQETQYF
TRBV6-6 CASTQGVNEQYF
TRBV29-1 CSVQGSNQPQHF
TRBV28 CASSPKKRGNEAFF
TRBV7-2 CASSLSPNSYNEQFF
TRBV7-3 CASSSPRELADTQYF
TRBV12-3/TRBV12-4 CASSQGLRPPDTQYF
TRBV7-4 CASSSVGRSGNTIYF
TRBV9 CASSAYDGDEQYF
TRBV27 CASSSETGLIKEKLFF
TRBV6-6 CASTPGLPGTGTYEQYF
TRBV3-1 CASSPQSPYRETQYF
TRBV20-1 CSARDRTGVNTEAFF
TRBV12-3/TRBV12-4 CASTHRGNTEAFF
TRBV7-9 CASSPDRFATNEKLFF
TRBV7-8 CASSFGTSGSKDTQYF
TRBV7-2 CASSLGAGAHEQYF
TRBV7-3 CASSLRASGGAGEFF
TRBV7-6 CASSLKSWSDYGYTF
TRBV19 CASSVTTGTGYEQYF
TRBV27 CARLIVAGDTYEQYF
TRBV7-3 CASSSQLTSGANVLTF
TRBV7-2 CASSLGAAGGPSPRLREQFF
TRBV12-3/TRBV12-4 CASSFGGWTGELFF
TRBV20-1 CSARPLASDEQFF
TRBV27 CASSNGTGDYGYTF
TRBV7-6 CASSLKSRMFSQETQYF
TRBV7-6 CASSLEGDGNQPQHF
TRBV7-2 CASSPPPGLNTDTQYF
TRBV7-3 CASSPWGREILAGADADTQYF
TRBV7-6 CASSSSGADTEAFF
TRBV9 CASSPPRAGEQFF
TRBV5-1 CASSFRARAGTEAFF
TRBV7-9 CASSFSDNYNEQFF
TRBV19 CASRDSGGDGTGELFF
TRBV7-9 CASSPGQGADYGYTF
TRBV10-3 CAISNLGRDEQYF
TRBV18 CASSGTAQSTQHF
TRBV28 CASSLDSHEQYF